Sequencing of this T cell receptor (beta chain) was carried out in a study of radiation and T cells in renal cell carcinoma. The time point here: baseline pretreatment blood. Treatment defined: 15 Gy SBRT to primary tumor, nephrectomy 4 weeks later. With 7 bases removed from V and 2 bases from J, the gap between germline ends came to 16 bases. CDR3 size: 15 residues. CDR1 and CDR2 from the germline V gene are MNHNS and SASEGT. Profiling relied on immunoSEQ multiplex PCR, and the TCRdb table lists in-frame clones only, not all of them. This sample yields about 49,000 clones, of which 75% to 85% are seen a single time; 30% to 35% belongs to the top ten.

Here the sequenced sample was blood, taken from a patient whose treatment included radiotherapy and nephrectomy. This sequence joins TRBV6-1 and TRBJ2-3; the D call may be TRBD1 or TRBD2 (6 bases each). The clonotype originates from a woman aged 70 to 79 with renal cell carcinoma. CDR3 nucleotide sequence: TGTGCCAGCACCCAGGGGCTAGCGCCCACAGATACGCAGTATTTT. Encoded protein: CASTQGLAPTDTQYF.